This TCR beta chain was profiled in a study of blood T cell repertoires in COVID-19. For the study at large: The origin of the acute and convalescent COVID-19 samples was the United States, Italy and Spain. T cells, B-cell-depleted T cells, or PBMCs provided the cDNA or gDNA that served as material.

The V gene's germline CDR1 is SNHLY and CDR2 FYNNEI. CDR3 size: 16 residues. V was clipped by 2 bases and J by 0 bases, with 12 bases between them. Per the authors' pipeline: Counts of nucleated cells, estimated from reference gene primer amplification, were obtained. Clones were sequenced by immunoSEQ multiplex PCR, and TCRdb holds only the in-frame ones, with some missing. V, J and clone size derive from that table, while D and trimming were established from the DNA sequence. The sample has about 300,000 clones, roughly 90% seen once. The Seattle site enrolled patients during active infection and followed them longitudinally.

The TCR comes from a woman aged 25 to 45 with COVID-19, enrolled during active disease. The sample taken for sequencing was peripheral blood. The genes are TRBV2 and TRBJ2-3, with a weak D call TRBD1 (6 bases). The chain's CDR3 is CASSELARGSTDTQYF. Here the CDR3 DNA reads TGTGCCAGCAGTGAATTGGCGAGGGGGAGCACAGATACGCAGTATTTT.